The text below deals with one T cell receptor (beta chain). Antigen unknown. The data were obtained in a study of shared clonotypes between healthy human individuals. Study outcomes and limitations: Clonotypes not shared had lower generation probabilities than those common to all four donors. What limited the represented genetic and exposure-history diversity was the small number of donors. Naive subsets generally had larger estimated richness than memory subsets.

Here immunoSEQ multiplex PCR was the method, and the copy in TCRdb shows in-frame clones only, minus some. In the table there are about 2.4 million clones, roughly 93% of which are singletons. V gave up 7 bases and J gave up 0 bases, with 16 bases separating them. The CDR3 runs to 15 residues. CDR1 and CDR2 (germline): MNHEY, SMNVEV (reference sequence). The study separated CD4+ cells into CD45RA+ naive and CD45RA-negative memory subsets. This sequence originates from a man aged 18 to 29 in good health. Some clones in this sample may be carry-over from other donors' samples. This chain joins TRBV27 and TRBJ2-7, with a possible D match to TRBD2 (6 bases). The sequenced material came from naive CD4+ T cells from PBMCs. Subset noted: CD45RA+ positively selected. CDR3 sequence (DNA): TGTGCCAGCAATTCAGGACTATCCCTCTCCTACGAGCAGTACTTC. The encoded protein is CASNSGLSLSYEQYF.